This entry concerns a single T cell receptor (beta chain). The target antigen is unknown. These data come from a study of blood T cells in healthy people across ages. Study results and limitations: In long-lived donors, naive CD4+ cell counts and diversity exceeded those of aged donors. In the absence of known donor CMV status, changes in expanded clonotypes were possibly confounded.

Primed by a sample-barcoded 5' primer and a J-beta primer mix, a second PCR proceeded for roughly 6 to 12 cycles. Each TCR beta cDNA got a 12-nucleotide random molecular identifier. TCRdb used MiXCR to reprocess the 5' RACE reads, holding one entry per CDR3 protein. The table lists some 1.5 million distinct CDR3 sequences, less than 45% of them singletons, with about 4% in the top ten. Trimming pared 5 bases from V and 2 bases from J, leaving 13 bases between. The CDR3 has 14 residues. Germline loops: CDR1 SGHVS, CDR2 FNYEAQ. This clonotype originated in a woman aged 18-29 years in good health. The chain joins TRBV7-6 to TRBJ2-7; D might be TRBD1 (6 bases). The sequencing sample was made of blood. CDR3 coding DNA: TGTGCCAGCAGCCTCCGGGACATCGCCTACGAGCAGTACTTC. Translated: CASSLRDIAYEQYF.